Shown below are 25 T cell receptor beta chains from a single sample sequenced in a study of CXCR3-negative and CXCR3-positive naive CD8 T cells. UMI-labeled 5' RACE yielded the TRB cDNA libraries. TCRdb re-called the 5' RACE reads and shows each CDR3 protein once, DNA omitted. The table counts roughly 26,000 distinct CDR3 sequences; approximately 3% lies in the top ten. The specimen was naive CXCR3- CD8+ T cells from blood. Subset of the sample: CD45RO-CCR7+CD27+CD95- naive CD8+ T cells lacking CXCR3 (TNR3-). The receptors derive from a human donor in good health. Some clones in this sample may be carry-over from other donors' samples.

The chain joins TRBV20-1 to TRBJ2-7. CDR3 length: 16 residues. CDR1 is DFQATT and CDR2 is SNEGSKA in the germline V gene (reference sequence). The chain's CDR3 is CSAVDGVESSSYEQYF.

V usage is TRBV6-5 and J usage is TRBJ2-1; there is no DNA to check the TCRdb D call of TRBD2. CDR1 and CDR2 (germline): MNHEY, SVGAGI. There are 15 residues in the CDR3. The CDR3 region is CASSLAGVSYNEQFF.

The chain has TRBV7-9 and TRBJ2-4; the TCRdb call, TRBD2, lacks DNA for checking. Per the germline V gene, CDR1 is SEHNR and CDR2 is FQNEAQ (reference sequence). CDR3 length: 19 residues. Here the CDR3 reads CASSLTSKTSGRAGNIQYF.

The chain carries TRBV11-3 and TRBJ2-7. CDR1 SGHNT and CDR2 YENEEA come from the germline V gene. This CDR3 region has 13 residues. The chain's CDR3 is CASSLGHNYEQYF.

The CDR3 sequence: CSVGGTLNYEQYF. This rearrangement joins TRBV29-1 to TRBJ2-7; TCRdb's D gene call, TRBD2, goes unchecked for lack of DNA. Per the germline V gene, CDR1 is SQVTM and CDR2 is ANQGSEA. The CDR3 loop spans 13 amino acids.

V is TRBV7-3 and J is TRBJ2-1; TCRdb indicates TRBD1, and absent DNA this call remains unverified. Germline loops: CDR1 SGHTA, CDR2 FQGTGA. The CDR3 contains 15 residues. CDR3 protein: CASSPQGAGYNEQFF.

This clonotype is medium-sized by frequency. The J gene is TRBJ2-7, the V gene TRBV13; TCRdb designates TRBD1, a call that cannot be tested without DNA. The CDR3 has 14 amino acids. Germline CDR1 and CDR2: PRHDT and FYEKMQ (reference sequence). CDR3 residues: CASSLWDGPYEQYF.

The rearrangement joins TRBV12-3 or TRBV12-4 to TRBJ1-2; TCRdb's assignment of TRBD1 cannot be checked, as there is no DNA. CDR3 length: 15 residues. CDR3 sequence: CASSLEPGGDYGYTF.

The V and J genes are TRBV7-9 and TRBJ2-7. From germline, CDR1 is SEHNR and CDR2 FQNEAQ (reference sequence). The CDR3 sequence is 11 residues long. CDR3 loop: CASSSSLEQYF.

The J gene is TRBJ2-2, the V gene TRBV27. The CDR3 is made up of 15 amino acids. Germline V lookup: CDR1 MNHEY, CDR2 SMNVEV (reference sequence). CDR3 in amino acids: CASSLTASVTGELFF.

The chain carries TRBV2 and TRBJ2-1. Germline CDR1 and CDR2: SNHLY and FYNNEI. This CDR3 has 15 amino acids. CDR3 residues: CASSGRFKGYNEQFF.

The chain recombines TRBV23-1 with TRBJ2-1. TRBV23-1 is an ORF for which the function is uncertain. CDR3 length: 18 amino acids. The CDR3 protein is CASSQSICRDRAYNEQFF.

This CDR3 reads CASSTGTGIFNEQFF. J is TRBJ2-1 and V is TRBV2; TCRdb calls TRBD1, which cannot be checked without DNA. Germline-derived CDR1 and CDR2 are SNHLY and FYNNEI. The CDR3 extends over 15 amino acids.

The chain is built from TRBV20-1 and TRBJ2-1; the D call from TCRdb, TRBD2, cannot be confirmed without DNA. The CDR3 length is 12 residues. Germline V lookup: CDR1 DFQATT, CDR2 SNEGSKA (reference sequence). The CDR3 loop reads CSATPLGNEQFF.

V and J are TRBV25-1 and TRBJ2-7; the D call from TCRdb, TRBD1, cannot be confirmed without DNA. The CDR3 runs to 13 residues. In germline, CDR1 is MGHDK, CDR2 SYGVNS. CDR3 loop: CASERQYSYEQYF.

This chain joins TRBV29-1 and TRBJ2-3. Per germline, CDR1 SQVTM and CDR2 ANQGSEA. The CDR3 spans 13 residues. CDR3 amino acids: CSVSVVSTDTQYF.

This rearrangement joins TRBV7-2 to TRBJ1-5; TCRdb calls TRBD1, which cannot be checked without DNA. The CDR3 runs to 15 residues. The V gene's germline CDR1 is SGHTA and CDR2 FQGNSA. CDR3 protein: CASSRTGYSNQPQHF.

This chain connects TRBV20-1 to TRBJ2-3; the TCRdb D gene call, TRBD2, has no DNA to confirm it. There are 16 residues in the CDR3. The germline V gene has CDR1 DFQATT and CDR2 SNEGSKA (reference sequence). CDR3 sequence reads: CSARDRASGDSDTQYF.

The chain uses TRBV20-1 and TRBJ2-7; the TRBD2 assignment by TCRdb is unverifiable without DNA. The CDR3 contains 14 residues. Per the germline V gene, CDR1 is DFQATT and CDR2 is SNEGSKA (reference sequence). The CDR3 region is CSARDQAVSYEQYF.

The genes are TRBV12-3 or TRBV12-4 and TRBJ2-7; as DNA is missing, the TRBD2 call by TCRdb cannot be tested. The CDR3 sequence is 14 residues long. The chain's CDR3 is CASSPIFSGVEQYF.

This chain links TRBV19 with TRBJ2-3; without DNA, the TCRdb call of TRBD1 cannot be checked. The CDR3 runs to 17 residues. Germline CDR1 reads LNHDA; CDR2 reads SQIVND (reference sequence). CDR3 sequence reads: CASALPTVAGSTDTQYF.

The chain combines TRBV7-2 with TRBJ1-1. The CDR3 sequence is 17 residues long. Germline values: CDR1 SGHTA, CDR2 FQGNSA. The chain's CDR3 is CASSLEPRGYMNTEAFF.

The rearrangement joins TRBV6-2 or TRBV6-3 to TRBJ2-5; TCRdb indicates TRBD1, and absent DNA this call remains unverified. Germline V gene data show CDR1 as MNHEY and CDR2 as SVGEGT. The CDR3 covers 11 residues. This CDR3 reads CASSPGYTQYF.

V and J are TRBV7-9 and TRBJ2-7; TCRdb indicates TRBD1, and absent DNA this call remains unverified. The CDR3 is made up of 14 amino acids. The germline V gene encodes CDR1 SEHNR and CDR2 FQNEAQ (reference sequence). The CDR3 region is CASSSRDTSYEQYF.

The rearrangement uses TRBV11-2 and TRBJ2-1; absent DNA, TCRdb's TRBD1 call cannot be checked. The CDR3 sequence is 17 residues long. Germline-derived CDR1 and CDR2 are SGHAT and FQNNGV. The CDR3 is CASSLARDTMNYNEQFF.